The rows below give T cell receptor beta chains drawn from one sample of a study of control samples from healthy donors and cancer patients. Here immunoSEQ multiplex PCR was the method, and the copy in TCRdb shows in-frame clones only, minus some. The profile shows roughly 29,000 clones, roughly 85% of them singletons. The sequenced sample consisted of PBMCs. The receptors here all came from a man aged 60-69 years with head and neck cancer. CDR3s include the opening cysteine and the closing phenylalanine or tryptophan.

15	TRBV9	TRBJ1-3	CASSVEALTGNTIYF
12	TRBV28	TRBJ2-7	CASSLTPYEQYF
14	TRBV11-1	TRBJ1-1	CASSPQGGRTEAFF
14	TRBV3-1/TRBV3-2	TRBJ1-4	CASSSRALNEKLFF
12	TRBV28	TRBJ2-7	CASSGSTYEQYF
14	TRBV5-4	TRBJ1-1	CASSLWGADTEAFF
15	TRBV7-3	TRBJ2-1	CASSLSGSGYNEQFF
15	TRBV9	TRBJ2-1	CASSVPGTLSHEQFF
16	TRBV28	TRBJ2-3	CASSPADRVRADTQYF
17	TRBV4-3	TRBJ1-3	CASSQLGAGAEGNTIYF
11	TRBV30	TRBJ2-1	CAWTVYNEQFF
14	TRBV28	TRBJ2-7	CASSPQGTAYEQYF
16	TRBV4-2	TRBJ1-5	CASAPGQGSGGQPQHF
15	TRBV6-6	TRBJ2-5	CASSYLRGSMETQYF
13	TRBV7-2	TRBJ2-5	CASSRERIETQYF
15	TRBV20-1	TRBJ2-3	CSASVTSGNSDTQYF
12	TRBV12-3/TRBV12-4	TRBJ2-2	CASSLNTGELFF
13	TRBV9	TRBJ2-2	CASSVAGSSGLFF
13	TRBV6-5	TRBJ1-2	CASRSQKNYGYTF
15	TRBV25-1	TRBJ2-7	CASSLAGSKSYEQYF
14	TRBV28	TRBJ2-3	CASSLVGSTDTQYF
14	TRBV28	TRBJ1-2	CASKEGGARGGYTF
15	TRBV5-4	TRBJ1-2	CASSLPGTENYGYTF
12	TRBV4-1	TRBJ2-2	CASSQGGGELFF
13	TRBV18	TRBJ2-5	CASSPEGQETQYF
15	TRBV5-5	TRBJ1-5	CASSLSGTPHQPQHF
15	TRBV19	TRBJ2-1	CASTAGDTSGNEQFF
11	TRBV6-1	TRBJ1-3	CASSQGNTIYF
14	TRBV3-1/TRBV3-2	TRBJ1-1	CASTHGGANTEAFF
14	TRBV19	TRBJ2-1	CASSVAGEISEQFF
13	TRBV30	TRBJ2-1	CAWRPLVHYEQFF
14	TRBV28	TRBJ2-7	CASSFSVVPYEQYF
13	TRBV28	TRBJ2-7	CASSSGLAGEAYF
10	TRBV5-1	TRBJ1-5	CASSGQPQHF
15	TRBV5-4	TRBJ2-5	CASSLPGPLQETQYF
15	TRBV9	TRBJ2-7	CASSASGTGGNEQYF
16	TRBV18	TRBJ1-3	CASSPDGTATGNTIYF
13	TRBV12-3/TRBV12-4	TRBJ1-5	CASRQGSNQPQHF
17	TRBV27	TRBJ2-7	CASRTLGSSRLSYEQYF